Below are 26 T cell receptor beta chains sequenced from a single sample in a study of control samples from healthy donors and cancer patients. This table comes from immunoSEQ multiplex PCR, and its TCRdb copy is limited to in-frame clones, with some not included. This table has 150,000 to 200,000 clones, 80% to 90% appearing once. Input material: blood. These receptors all stem from a woman aged 25 to 45 in good health.

The chain recombines TRBV28 with TRBJ1-1; perhaps TRBD1 as D (6 bases). V lost 6 bases to trimming and J lost 6 bases, with 14 bases between them. The length of the CDR3 is 13 residues. Per the germline V gene, CDR1 is MDHEN and CDR2 is SYDVKM. The CDR3 protein is CASRRSGGPEAFF. The CDR3, as DNA: TGTGCCAGCAGGCGCAGCGGGGGGCCTGAAGCTTTCTTT.

The chain combines TRBV15 with TRBJ2-2; D could derive from TRBD1 or TRBD2 (5 bases each). V gave up 6 bases and J gave up 0 bases, with 11 bases separating them. Germline assignment: CDR1 LNHNV and CDR2 YYDKDF (reference sequence). The CDR3 spans 15 residues. In DNA form, the CDR3 reads TGTGCCACCAGAGAAGGGACGTCGAACACCGGGGAGCTGTTTTTT. Its protein is CATREGTSNTGELFF.

This chain links TRBV18 with TRBJ2-1; D remains unclear. Trimming left V 2 bases short and J 0 bases short, with 11 bases between. Germline loops: CDR1 KGHSH, CDR2 LQKENI. The length of the CDR3 is 16 residues. The CDR3, as DNA: TGTGCCAGCTCACCAACCTTAGGATACTCCTACAATGAGCAGTTCTTC. This codes for CASSPTLGYSYNEQFF.

CDR3 bases: TGTGCCAGCTCACCTCGGGACAGAAAGAGCACAGATACGCAGTATTTT. It specifies CASSPRDRKSTDTQYF. The chain links TRBV18 to TRBJ2-3, with 7 bases aligning to TRBD1. The V segment lost 3 bases and the J segment 0 bases; nucleotides outside the gene matches: 6. CDR3 size: 16 residues. Germline V gene data show CDR1 as KGHSH and CDR2 as LQKENI. Filled out from reference TRBV18 and TRBJ2-3, the complete variable domain reads NAGVMQNPRHLVRRRGQEARLRCSPMKGHSHVYWYRQLPEEGLKFMVYLQKENIIDESGMPKERFSAEFPKEGPSILRIQQVVRGDSAAYFCASSPRDRKSTDTQYFGPGTRLTVL.

The chain couples TRBV19 to TRBJ1-1; the D gene is possibly TRBD1 (5 bases). The CDR3 is 10 amino acids. V lost 6 bases and J lost 6, with 5 bases in between. Germline CDR1 and CDR2: LNHDA and SQIVND (reference sequence). CDR3 protein: CASRGPEAFF. The CDR3 DNA follows: TGTGCCAGTAGGGGACCTGAAGCTTTCTTT.

The chain links TRBV28 to TRBJ2-3, with TRBD1 identical over 7 bases. The CDR3 consists of 14 residues. Germline lookup yields CDR1 MDHEN and CDR2 SYDVKM. V lost 5 bases to trimming and J lost 5 bases; unmatched junction nucleotides: 7. For the CDR3, the DNA is TGTGCCAGCAGTGTACCGACAGGGAGAGATACGCAGTATTTT. Translating gives CASSVPTGRDTQYF.

The rearrangement links TRBV6-5 to TRBJ2-2; D unresolved. Trimming pared 6 bases from V and 6 bases from J, leaving 8 bases between. The CDR3 contains 12 residues. Germline V gene sequence: CDR1 MNHEY, CDR2 SVGAGI. The CDR3 DNA follows: TGTGCCAGCAGGTTTCTAGCCGGGGAGCTGTTTTTT. Translated: CASRFLAGELFF.

A single count supports this clone. CDR3 DNA sequence: TGTGCCACCAGTGCTGGGACTAGCGGGGGCCGCTCCTACGAGCAGTACGTC. Protein: CATSAGTSGGRSYEQYV. This rearrangement joins TRBV24-1 to TRBJ2-7; TRBD2 agrees at 14 bases. Germline V gives CDR1 KGHDR, CDR2 SFDVKD. V lost 5 bases, J lost 0 bases, and 5 bases stayed unmatched. The CDR3 has 17 residues.

The CDR3 DNA follows: TGTGCCAGCACCTCGGTCCCCTACGAGCAGTACTTC. Translation gives CASTSVPYEQYF. This chain uses TRBV28 with TRBJ2-7; D is undetermined. The CDR3 extends over 12 amino acids. Germline CDR1 and CDR2: MDHEN and SYDVKM. V was pared by 7 bases and J by 2 bases, with 9 bases between.

The chain uses TRBV2 and TRBJ2-2; D remains unclear. V lost 3 bases and J lost 6, with 11 bases in between. This CDR3 is 14 amino acids long. The V gene's germline CDR1 is SNHLY and CDR2 FYNNEI. The chain's CDR3 is CASSDRVVSGELFF. Here the CDR3 DNA reads TGTGCCAGCAGTGACCGGGTGGTATCCGGGGAGCTGTTTTTT.

The V and J genes are TRBV21-1 and TRBJ2-2; the table's D call of TRBD2 was not tested on the DNA. TRBV21-1 is reported as a pseudogene. The CDR3 extends over 16 amino acids. This CDR3 is CASSKGGLPNTGELFF. The CDR3 DNA is TGTGCCAGCAGCAAAGGCGGCCTACCCAACACCGGGGAGCTGTTTTTT.

V and J are TRBV6-5 and TRBJ1-6; a weak D match, TRBD1 (6 bases). V lost 6 bases and J 7 bases, leaving 16 bases between the germline ends. From germline, CDR1 is MNHEY and CDR2 SVGAGI. CDR3 length: 15 residues. The CDR3 spells CASSRTTGPNSPLHF. CDR3 sequence (DNA): TGTGCCAGCAGCCGAACTACAGGGCCGAATTCACCCCTCCACTTT.

The chain couples TRBV6-5 to TRBJ2-5; 7 bases agree with TRBD1. Germline CDR1 and CDR2: MNHEY and SVGAGI. V lost 6 bases and J lost 0; bases outside the gene matches: 7. The CDR3 loop spans 15 amino acids. This CDR3 is CASRTQQGNQETQYF. The CDR3 bases are TGTGCCAGCAGAACCCAACAGGGGAACCAAGAGACCCAGTACTTC.

The chain is built from TRBV2 and TRBJ1-2; 7 positions agree with TRBD1. The CDR3 loop spans 15 amino acids. Looked up from germline, CDR1 is SNHLY and CDR2 is FYNNEI. V dropped 3 bases and J dropped 5; count of bases not matched to a gene: 9. The CDR3 DNA reads as TGTGCCAGCAGTGACTCGGTACAGGGGATGTATGGCTACACCTTC. It codes for CASSDSVQGMYGYTF. The full variable domain, its missing parts supplied by reference TRBV2 and TRBJ1-2, is EPEVTQTPSHQVTQMGQEVILRCVPISNHLYFYWYRQILGQKVEFLVSFYNNEISEKSEIFDDQFSVERPDGSNFTLKIRSTKLEDSAMYFCASSDSVQGMYGYTFGSGTRLTVV.

The chain couples TRBV2 to TRBJ2-7; the D gene is possibly TRBD2 (5 bases). V lost 4 bases and J 3 bases, leaving 13 bases between the germline ends. The CDR3 length is 14 residues. CDR1 is SNHLY, CDR2 FYNNEI, per germline. CDR3 region: CASSVALGSYEQYV. DNA for the CDR3: TGTGCCAGCAGTGTCGCGCTTGGGAGCTACGAGCAGTACGTC.

The V gene is TRBV25-1, the J gene TRBJ1-1, with unresolved D. The V end was cut by 3 bases, the J end by 0 bases, with 8 bases between. This CDR3 has 14 residues. Germline CDR1 is MGHDK and CDR2 is SYGVNS. CDR3 sequence: CASSDGLMNTEAFF. DNA of the CDR3: TGTGCCAGCAGTGACGGATTGATGAACACTGAAGCTTTCTTT.

This rearrangement joins TRBV29-1 to TRBJ2-1; perhaps D is TRBD1 or TRBD2 (5 bases each). Germline CDR1 SQVTM, CDR2 ANQGSEA. CDR3 length: 13 residues. The V end lost 3 bases, the J end lost 3 bases, and 9 bases lay between the germline ends. The CDR3 nucleotides read TGCAGCGTTGAGGGGGTTGTCTACAATGAGCAGTTCTTC. It encodes CSVEGVVYNEQFF.

The V and J genes are TRBV5-1 and TRBJ2-3, with D uncertain. Trimming stripped 4 bases from V and 5 bases from J, with 11 bases between. The CDR3 covers 13 residues. From germline, CDR1 is SGHRS and CDR2 YFSETQ. CDR3 in amino acids: CASSTVAEDTQYF. The CDR3 coding sequence is TGCGCCAGCAGCACCGTGGCGGAAGATACGCAGTATTTT. Based on the CDR3 plus reference TRBV5-1 and TRBJ2-3, the full variable domain is KAGVTQTPRYLIKTRGQQVTLSCSPISGHRSVSWYQQTPGQGLQFLFEYFSETQRNKGNFPGRFSGRQFSNSRSEMNVSTLELGDSALYLCASSTVAEDTQYFGPGTRLTVL.

V usage is TRBV9 and J usage is TRBJ2-5, with 7 positions matching TRBD2. The CDR3 is 14 residues long. V gave up 4 bases and J gave up 5 bases; unmatched junction bases: 8. Germline V gene data show CDR1 as SGDLS and CDR2 as YYNGEE. The CDR3 loop is CASSPSGGGETQYF. The CDR3 nucleotides are TGTGCCAGCAGCCCCAGTGGGGGAGGGGAGACCCAGTACTTC.

The chain couples TRBV7-9 to TRBJ2-7; D may correspond to TRBD1 or TRBD2 (6 bases each). Germline CDR1 is SEHNR and CDR2 is FQNEAQ (reference sequence). V shed 5 bases and J shed 9 bases, with 20 bases lying between them. This CDR3 has 14 amino acids. This chain's CDR3 is CASSHGGGLRGQYF. CDR3 DNA sequence: TGTGCCAGCAGCCACGGAGGGGGGCTCCGTGGGCAGTACTTC.

CDR3 amino acids: CATSRDLPEETQYF. CDR3 DNA: TGTGCCACCAGCAGAGATCTCCCAGAAGAGACCCAGTACTTC. The rearrangement links TRBV15 to TRBJ2-5; D is undetermined. The V gene's germline CDR1 is LNHNV and CDR2 YYDKDF (reference sequence). The V gene lost 0 bases and the J gene lost 3 bases, with 8 bases spanning the gap. There are 14 residues in the CDR3.

The J gene is TRBJ2-3, the V gene TRBV28; D remains unclear. The CDR3 consists of 14 residues. Germline V gene sequence: CDR1 MDHEN, CDR2 SYDVKM. V was shortened by 8 bases and J by 1 base, with 13 bases between the two germline ends. CDR3 in amino acids: CASRPAWGTDTQYF. For the CDR3, the DNA is TGTGCCAGCCGTCCCGCGTGGGGCACAGATACGCAGTATTTT.

The V gene is TRBV14, the J gene TRBJ2-1; 10 positions match TRBD2. The ends lost 3 bases at V and 8 bases at J; junction bases unmatched: 7. The CDR3 runs to 15 residues. Germline loops: CDR1 SGHDN, CDR2 FVKESK. Written as DNA, the CDR3 is TGTGCCAGCAGCCAGGCTAGCGGGAGAGCCCATGAGCAGTTCTTC. Protein: CASSQASGRAHEQFF.

The J gene is TRBJ1-3, the V gene TRBV6-5, with a possible D match to TRBD1 (5 bases). Germline V lookup: CDR1 MNHEY, CDR2 SVGAGI. Trimming shortened V by 2 bases and J by 8 bases, and 13 bases separated the two germline ends. This CDR3 contains 14 residues. The CDR3 DNA is TGTGCCAGCAGTTACAGGCAATCGGGGGACACCATATATTTT. Translation gives CASSYRQSGDTIYF.

The rearrangement joins TRBV7-9 to TRBJ1-1, with TRBD1 as a possible D gene (6 bases). The CDR3 has 14 amino acids. Germline CDR1 SEHNR, CDR2 FQNEAQ (reference sequence). V lost 4 bases to trimming and J lost 6 bases, with 15 bases between them. The CDR3, as DNA: TGTGCCAGCAGCTCAGGGGCAAGTCGACCTGAAGCTTTCTTT. As protein: CASSSGASRPEAFF.

This chain links TRBV11-3 with TRBJ2-2; 11 positions agree with TRBD2. Germline values: CDR1 SGHNT, CDR2 YENEEA. The CDR3 spans 17 residues. Trimming at V came to 2 bases and at J to 7 bases, leaving 9 bases not matched to a gene. CDR3 in DNA: TGTGCCAGCAGCTTAACTAGCGGGAGTAAGATCGGCGGGGAGCTGTTTTTT. Amino acids: CASSLTSGSKIGGELFF.